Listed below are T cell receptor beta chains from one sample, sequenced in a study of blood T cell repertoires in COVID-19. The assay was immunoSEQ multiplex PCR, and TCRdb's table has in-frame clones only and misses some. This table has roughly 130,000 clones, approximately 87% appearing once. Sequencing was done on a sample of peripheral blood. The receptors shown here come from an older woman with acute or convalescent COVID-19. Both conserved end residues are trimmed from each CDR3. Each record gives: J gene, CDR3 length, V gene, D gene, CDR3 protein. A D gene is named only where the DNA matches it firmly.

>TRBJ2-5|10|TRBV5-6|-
ASSPTGRAQY
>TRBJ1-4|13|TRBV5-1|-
ASSLARGEYEKLF
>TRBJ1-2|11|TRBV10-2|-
ASSERDGYGYT
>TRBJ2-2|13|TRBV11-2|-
ASRPLDRNTGELF
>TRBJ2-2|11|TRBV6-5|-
ASSQAGTGELF
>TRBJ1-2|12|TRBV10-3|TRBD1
AITRQGEDYGYT
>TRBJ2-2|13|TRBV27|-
ASSSLYGNTGELF
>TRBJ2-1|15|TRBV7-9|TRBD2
ASSFLKRLANYNEQF
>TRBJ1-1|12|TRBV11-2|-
ASSLGSGVTEAF
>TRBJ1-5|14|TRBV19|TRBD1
ASSMDTGGGNQPQH
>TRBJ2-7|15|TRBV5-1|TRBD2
ASSITFQTSGNYEQY
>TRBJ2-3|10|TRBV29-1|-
SVDSGTDTQY
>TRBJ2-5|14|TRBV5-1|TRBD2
ASSPGSGSGQETQY
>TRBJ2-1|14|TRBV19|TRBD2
ASSPPGLAGVIEQF
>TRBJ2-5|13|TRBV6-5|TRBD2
ASTLGGLYQETQY
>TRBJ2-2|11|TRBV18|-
ASSQQDTGELF
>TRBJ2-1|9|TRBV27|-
ASSLLNEQF
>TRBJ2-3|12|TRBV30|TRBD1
AWRDDDRAYTQY
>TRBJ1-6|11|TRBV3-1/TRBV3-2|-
ASSQDMGPSLH
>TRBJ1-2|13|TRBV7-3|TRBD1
ASSSAPGTGSGYT
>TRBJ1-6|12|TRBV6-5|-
ASTLGSPGEALH
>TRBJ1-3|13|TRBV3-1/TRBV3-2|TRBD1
ASSHIGTVGNTIY
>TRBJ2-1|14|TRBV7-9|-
ASSLAGGRSYNEQF
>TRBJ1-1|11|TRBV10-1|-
ASSEGRTAEAF
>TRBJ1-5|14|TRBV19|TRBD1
ASSIMGQGREQPQH
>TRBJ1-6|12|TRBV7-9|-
ASSDTGPWAPLH